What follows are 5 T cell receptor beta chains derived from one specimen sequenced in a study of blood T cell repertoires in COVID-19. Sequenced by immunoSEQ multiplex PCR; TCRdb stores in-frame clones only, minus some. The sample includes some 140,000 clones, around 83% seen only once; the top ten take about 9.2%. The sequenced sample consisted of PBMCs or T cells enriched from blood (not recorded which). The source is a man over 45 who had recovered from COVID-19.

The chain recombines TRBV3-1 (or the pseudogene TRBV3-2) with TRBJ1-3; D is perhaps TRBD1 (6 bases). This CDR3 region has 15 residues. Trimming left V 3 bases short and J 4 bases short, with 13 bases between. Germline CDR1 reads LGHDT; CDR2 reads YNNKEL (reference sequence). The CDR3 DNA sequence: TGTGCCAGCAGCCAGGCGGGGGACACCGGAAACACCATATATTTT. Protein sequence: CASSQAGDTGNTIYF.

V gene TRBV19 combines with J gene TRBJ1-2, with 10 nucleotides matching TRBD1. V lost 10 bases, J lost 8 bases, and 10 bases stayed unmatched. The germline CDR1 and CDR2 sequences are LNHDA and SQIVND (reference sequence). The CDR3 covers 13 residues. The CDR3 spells CATWDRGSWGYTF. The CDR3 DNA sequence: TGTGCCACCTGGGACAGGGGATCGTGGGGCTACACCTTC.

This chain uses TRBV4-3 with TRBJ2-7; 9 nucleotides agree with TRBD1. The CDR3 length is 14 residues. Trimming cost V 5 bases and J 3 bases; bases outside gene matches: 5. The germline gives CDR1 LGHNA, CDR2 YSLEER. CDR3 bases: TGCGCCAGCAGCGCAGGGGACAGGGACTACGAGCAGTACTTC. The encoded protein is CASSAGDRDYEQYF.

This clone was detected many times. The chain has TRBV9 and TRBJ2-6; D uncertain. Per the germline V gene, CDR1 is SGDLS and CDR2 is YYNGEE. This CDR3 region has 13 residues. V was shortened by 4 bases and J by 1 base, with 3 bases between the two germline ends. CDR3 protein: CASSHSGANVLTF. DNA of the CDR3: TGTGCCAGCAGCCATTCTGGGGCCAACGTCCTGACTTTC.

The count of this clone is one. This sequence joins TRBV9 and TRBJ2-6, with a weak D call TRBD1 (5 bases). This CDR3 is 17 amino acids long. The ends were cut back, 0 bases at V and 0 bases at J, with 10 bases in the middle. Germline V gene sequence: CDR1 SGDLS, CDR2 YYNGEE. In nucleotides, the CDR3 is TGTGCCAGCAGCGTAGATCAGGGTTACTCTGGGGCCAACGTCCTGACTTTC. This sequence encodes CASSVDQGYSGANVLTF.